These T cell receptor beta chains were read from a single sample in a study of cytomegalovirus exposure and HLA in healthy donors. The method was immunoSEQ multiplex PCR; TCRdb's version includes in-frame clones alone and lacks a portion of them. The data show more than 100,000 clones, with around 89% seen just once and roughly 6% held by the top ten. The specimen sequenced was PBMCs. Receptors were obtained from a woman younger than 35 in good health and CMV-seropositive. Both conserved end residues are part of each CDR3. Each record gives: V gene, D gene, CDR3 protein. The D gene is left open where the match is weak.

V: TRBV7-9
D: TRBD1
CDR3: CASSLPVLDRDRETQYF

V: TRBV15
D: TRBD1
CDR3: CATSSPKDRGVEKLFF

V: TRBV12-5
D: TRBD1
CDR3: CASGLRGQGERGYGYTF

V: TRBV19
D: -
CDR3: CASSIYQGGGNQPQHF

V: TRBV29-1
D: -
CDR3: CSVVVFGGEKLFF

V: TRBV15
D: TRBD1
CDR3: CATSRDRGFEQYF

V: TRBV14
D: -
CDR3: CASSDEGQRLNYGYTF

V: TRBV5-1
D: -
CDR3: CASSLEGGGQETQYF

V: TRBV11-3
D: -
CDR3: CASSFFSNTEAFF

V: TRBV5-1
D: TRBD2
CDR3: CASSLSGGSSTDTQYF

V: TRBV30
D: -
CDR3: CAWMRGALYGYTF

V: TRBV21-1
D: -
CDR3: CAINRGQYRRNTEAFF

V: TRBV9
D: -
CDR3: CASSAASRADTQYF

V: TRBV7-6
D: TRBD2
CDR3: CASSLGLGLDLEQYF

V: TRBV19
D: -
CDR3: CAIKGRNTEAFF

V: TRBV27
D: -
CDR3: CASSLNPTSPSSYNEQFF

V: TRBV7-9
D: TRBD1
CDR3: CASSPDRLGNSPLHF

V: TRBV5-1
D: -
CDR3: CASSRLEDGVNEQFF

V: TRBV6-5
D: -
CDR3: CASSSGRMNTEAFF

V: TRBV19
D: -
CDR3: CASSIGQPSNQPQHF

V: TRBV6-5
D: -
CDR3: CASSYGGLNTEAFF

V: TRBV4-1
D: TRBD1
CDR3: CASSQGQGPSYEQYF

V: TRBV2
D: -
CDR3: CASRRMNTEAFF